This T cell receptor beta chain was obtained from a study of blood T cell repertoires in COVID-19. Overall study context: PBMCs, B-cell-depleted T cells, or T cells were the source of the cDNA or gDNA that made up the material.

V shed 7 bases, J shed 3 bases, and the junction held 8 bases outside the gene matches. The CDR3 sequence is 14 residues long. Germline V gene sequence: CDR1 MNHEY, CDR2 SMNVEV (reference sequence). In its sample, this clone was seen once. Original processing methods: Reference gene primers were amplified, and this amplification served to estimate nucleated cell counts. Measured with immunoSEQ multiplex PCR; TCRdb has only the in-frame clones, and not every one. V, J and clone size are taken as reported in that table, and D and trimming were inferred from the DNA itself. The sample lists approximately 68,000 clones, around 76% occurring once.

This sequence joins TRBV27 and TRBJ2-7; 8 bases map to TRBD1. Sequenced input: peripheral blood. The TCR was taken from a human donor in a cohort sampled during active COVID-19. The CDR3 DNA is TGTGCCAGCAATGACAGGGGAATTTACTACGAGCAGTACTTC. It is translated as CASNDRGIYYEQYF.